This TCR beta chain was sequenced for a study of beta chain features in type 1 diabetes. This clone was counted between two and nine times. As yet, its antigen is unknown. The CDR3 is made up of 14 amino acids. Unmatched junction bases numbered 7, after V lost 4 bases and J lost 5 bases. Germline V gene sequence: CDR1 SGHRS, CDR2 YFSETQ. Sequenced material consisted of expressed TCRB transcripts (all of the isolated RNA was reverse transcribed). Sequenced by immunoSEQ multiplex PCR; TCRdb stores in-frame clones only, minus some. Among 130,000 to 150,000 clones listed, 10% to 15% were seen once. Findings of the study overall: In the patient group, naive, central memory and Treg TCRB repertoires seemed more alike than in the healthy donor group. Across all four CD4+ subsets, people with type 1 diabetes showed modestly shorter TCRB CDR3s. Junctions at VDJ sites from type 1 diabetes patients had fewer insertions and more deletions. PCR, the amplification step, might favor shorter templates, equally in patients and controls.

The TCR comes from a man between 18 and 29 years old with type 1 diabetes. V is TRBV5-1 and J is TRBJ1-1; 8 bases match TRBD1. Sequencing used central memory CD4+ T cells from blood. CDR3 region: CASSTGQEGTEAFF. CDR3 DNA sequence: TGCGCCAGCAGCACGGGACAGGAGGGAACTGAAGCTTTCTTT.